This T cell receptor beta chain emerged from a study of blood T cell repertoires in COVID-19. With V trimmed by 0 bases and J by 8 bases, 6 bases remained unmatched. In germline, CDR1 is SGDLS, CDR2 YYNGEE. The CDR3 has 15 amino acids. TCRdb keeps only in-frame clones here, not all; method: immunoSEQ multiplex PCR. The sample comprises 200,000 to 250,000 clones, approximately 83% of which are singletons, and 3% to 4% rests with the top ten. The chain combines TRBV9 with TRBJ1-4, with 8 bases lining up with TRBD1. The origin of this receptor is a woman aged 55-70 years who had recovered from COVID-19. Sample: PBMCs or T cells enriched from blood (not recorded which). The CDR3 DNA sequence: TGTGCCAGCAGCGTAGGGGCAGGGGGCGAGGAAAAACTGTTTTTT. This gives the protein CASSVGAGGEEKLFF.